Shown below are 23 T cell receptor beta chains from a single sample sequenced in a study of CD4+ T cells in melanoma. Sequenced by immunoSEQ multiplex PCR; TCRdb stores in-frame clones only, minus some. The top ten clones hold approximately 30% of a sample with roughly 6,600 clones, more than 65% of them seen once. The specimen sequenced was cells from a culture (not recorded whether cultured in vitro). These receptors all stem from a human donor with melanoma.

This chain uses TRBV7-3 with TRBJ1-1; D gene ambiguous. The V gene lost 3 bases and the J gene lost 2 bases, with 7 bases spanning the gap. This CDR3 has 13 residues. Germline-derived CDR1 and CDR2 are SGHTA and FQGTGA. CDR3 region: CASSFAPNTEAFF. The CDR3 coding sequence is TGTGCCAGCAGCTTTGCCCCAAACACTGAAGCTTTCTTT.

The chain couples TRBV15 to TRBJ1-2; tentatively, D is TRBD1 (6 bases). This CDR3 is 13 amino acids long. The ends were cut back, 6 bases at V and 8 bases at J, with 16 bases in the middle. CDR1 and CDR2 from the germline V gene are LNHNV and YYDKDF (reference sequence). CDR3 sequence reads: CATRDSPKRGYTF. Written as DNA, the CDR3 is TGTGCCACCAGGGACAGTCCTAAGAGGGGCTACACCTTC.

The J gene is TRBJ2-7, the V gene TRBV15; possibly TRBD2 for D (6 bases). Germline V gene data show CDR1 as LNHNV and CDR2 as YYDKDF (reference sequence). V was shortened by 0 bases and J by 3 bases, with 15 bases between the two germline ends. The CDR3 totals 16 residues. This chain's CDR3 is CATSRDLAGSFYEQYF. CDR3 nucleotide sequence: TGTGCCACCAGCAGAGATCTGGCGGGGAGCTTCTACGAGCAGTACTTC.

The V call is TRBV2, the J call TRBJ2-7, with D perhaps matching TRBD1 (6 bases). Looked up from germline, CDR1 is SNHLY and CDR2 is FYNNEI. This CDR3 contains 15 residues. V was clipped by 3 bases and J by 1 base, with 13 bases between them. CDR3: CASSDGTQFSYEQYF. CDR3 coding DNA: TGTGCCAGCAGTGATGGGACACAATTTTCCTACGAGCAGTACTTC. The full variable domain, completed using reference TRBV2 and TRBJ2-7, is EPEVTQTPSHQVTQMGQEVILRCVPISNHLYFYWYRQILGQKVEFLVSFYNNEISEKSEIFDDQFSVERPDGSNFTLKIRSTKLEDSAMYFCASSDGTQFSYEQYFGPGTRLTVT.

The rearrangement links TRBV28 to TRBJ2-3; D gene uncertain. This CDR3 has 11 amino acids. The V and J ends lost 5 bases and 2 bases respectively, with 2 bases between them. The V gene's germline CDR1 is MDHEN and CDR2 SYDVKM. The CDR3 reads CASSLTDTQYF. The CDR3 DNA reads TGTGCCAGCAGTCTCACAGATACGCAGTATTTT. The entire variable domain, with the rest obtained from reference TRBV28 and TRBJ2-3, is as follows: DVKVTQSSRYLVKRTGEKVFLECVQDMDHENMFWYRQDPGLGLRLIYFSYDVKMKEKGDIPEGYSVSREKKERFSLILESASTNQTSMYLCASSLTDTQYFGPGTRLTVL.

This clone was seen a handful of times. This chain links TRBV19 with TRBJ2-3; D might be TRBD2 (6 bases). The CDR3 sequence is 16 residues long. The V end lost 0 bases, the J end lost 3 bases, and 13 bases lay between the germline ends. Germline assignment: CDR1 LNHDA and CDR2 SQIVND (reference sequence). The CDR3 loop reads CASSIDWRGGTDTQYF. In DNA form, the CDR3 reads TGTGCCAGTAGTATAGATTGGCGGGGAGGTACAGATACGCAGTATTTT.

The gene calls are TRBV29-1 and TRBJ1-3, with unresolved D. V lost 4 bases and J lost 0, with 4 bases in between. Germline V CDR1 and CDR2: SQVTM, ANQGSEA. CDR3 size: 12 residues. CDR3 sequence reads: CSVVDSGNTIYF. The CDR3 nucleotides read TGCAGCGTTGTAGACTCTGGAAACACCATATATTTT.

This clone was counted a few times. J is TRBJ2-7 and V is TRBV3-1 (or the pseudogene TRBV3-2); D is tentatively TRBD1 or TRBD2 (6 bases each). Trimming took 0 bases from V and 5 from J, leaving 14 bases between them. CDR1 and CDR2 (germline): LGHDT, YNNKEL (reference sequence). CDR3 length: 15 residues. The CDR3, as DNA: TGTGCCAGCAGCCAAGAAAGGTGGAGGGGGAACGAGCAGTACTTC. Its translation is CASSQERWRGNEQYF.

This clone came up once. The chain uses TRBV13 and TRBJ1-2, with D perhaps TRBD1 (6 bases). Trimming shortened V by 4 bases and J by 4 bases, and 13 bases separated the two germline ends. Germline CDR1 reads PRHDT; CDR2 reads FYEKMQ (reference sequence). The CDR3 loop spans 14 amino acids. CDR3 sequence reads: CASSSYRVGYGYTF. The CDR3 DNA is TGTGCCAGCAGCTCCTACAGGGTTGGCTATGGCTACACCTTC.

This clone is a singleton in its sample. The rearrangement joins TRBV3-1 (or the pseudogene TRBV3-2) to TRBJ2-5; no clear D gene. The CDR3 covers 14 residues. Deletions cut 1 base from V and 5 bases from J, with 11 bases between. CDR1 and CDR2 from the germline V gene are LGHDT and YNNKEL (reference sequence). CDR3 residues: CASSQGTSLETQYF. Here the CDR3 DNA reads TGTGCCAGCAGCCAAGGCACCTCCCTGGAGACCCAGTACTTC.

V is TRBV28 and J is TRBJ2-7; 10 bases are shared with TRBD2. CDR1 MDHEN and CDR2 SYDVKM come from the germline V gene. The CDR3 spans 15 residues. Losses at the gene ends were 4 bases for V and 0 bases for J; bases not matched to a gene: 3. The CDR3 DNA reads as TGTGCCAGCAGTTCACTAGCGGGGAGCTCCTACGAGCAGTACTTC. Translated: CASSSLAGSSYEQYF.

The chain uses TRBV29-1 and TRBJ1-2; D gene unclear. The V end lost 6 bases, the J end lost 1 base, and 18 bases lay between the germline ends. The CDR3 is 15 residues long. CDR1 is SQVTM, CDR2 ANQGSEA, per germline. Here the CDR3 reads CSVPPDGIYNYGYTF. The CDR3 DNA sequence: TGCAGCGTGCCGCCGGACGGCATCTATAACTATGGCTACACCTTC.

This clone was observed once. The rearrangement uses TRBV6-4 and TRBJ1-4; D remains unclear. The V and J ends lost 0 bases and 3 bases respectively, with 14 bases between them. The germline V gene encodes CDR1 MRHNA and CDR2 SNTAGT. The CDR3 consists of 17 residues. As DNA, the CDR3 is TGTGCCAGCAGTGACTCGATGGGGTGGAAGTCTAATGAAAAACTGTTTTTT. It codes for CASSDSMGWKSNEKLFF.

This sequence joins TRBV19 and TRBJ1-1; D is undetermined. V was shortened by 9 bases and J by 4 bases, with 9 bases between the two germline ends. CDR3 length: 11 residues. The germline V gene encodes CDR1 LNHDA and CDR2 SQIVND (reference sequence). The chain's CDR3 is CASAQVTEAFF. CDR3 DNA sequence: TGTGCCAGCGCCCAGGTCACTGAAGCTTTCTTT.

This chain links TRBV4-1 with TRBJ2-7; D not certain. Germline assignment: CDR1 MGHRA and CDR2 YSYEKL. This CDR3 is built from 15 residues. The V and J ends lost 1 base and 2 bases respectively, with 12 bases between them. The CDR3 is CASSQAPRPTYEQYF. In DNA, the CDR3 is TGCGCCAGCAGCCAAGCTCCCCGGCCCACCTACGAGCAGTACTTC.

In this sample, this clone is medium-sized. The CDR3 DNA sequence: TGTGCCACCAGCAGGGGACAGGGTGGGCGCGAGCAGTACTTC. Translated: CATSRGQGGREQYF. The gene calls are TRBV15 and TRBJ2-7, with 9 bases aligning to TRBD1. V dropped 3 bases and J dropped 6; count of bases not matched to a gene: 6. The length of the CDR3 is 14 residues. CDR1 LNHNV and CDR2 YYDKDF come from the germline V gene (reference sequence). The full variable domain, with the rest looked up from reference TRBV15 and TRBJ2-7, is DAMVIQNPRYQVTQFGKPVTLSCSQTLNHNVMYWYQQKSSQAPKLLFHYYDKDFNNEADTPDNFQSRRPNTSFCFLDIRSPGLGDTAMYLCATSRGQGGREQYFGPGTRLTVT.

The V and J genes are TRBV30 and TRBJ2-7; 10 nucleotides agree with TRBD1. The junction had 7 bases not matched to a gene; V was cut back by 7 bases and J by 4 bases. This CDR3 has 13 amino acids. Germline V CDR1 and CDR2: GTSNPN, SVGIG (reference sequence). The CDR3 sequence: CALTGQGKYEQYF. The DNA of the CDR3 is TGTGCCTTAACGGGACAGGGGAAATACGAGCAGTACTTC.

The chain uses TRBV9 and TRBJ2-7; D might be TRBD2 (6 bases). The germline gives CDR1 SGDLS, CDR2 YYNGEE. This CDR3 comprises 15 residues. V lost 4 bases and J 1 base, leaving 15 bases between the germline ends. The CDR3 sequence is CASSLSGGFSYEQYF. The DNA for the CDR3 is TGTGCCAGCAGCCTCTCTGGGGGGTTTTCCTACGAGCAGTACTTC.

This clone was observed a few times. This chain joins TRBV10-1 and TRBJ1-2; D ambiguous. The V gene lost 3 bases and the J gene lost 7 bases, with 12 bases spanning the gap. Germline CDR1 WNHNN, CDR2 SYGVQD (reference sequence). There are 13 residues in the CDR3. The CDR3 spells CASSEPVPCGYTF. CDR3 nucleotides: TGCGCCAGCAGTGAACCGGTGCCCTGTGGCTACACCTTC.

The J gene is TRBJ2-6, the V gene TRBV29-1; perhaps TRBD1 as D (6 bases). The CDR3 spans 14 residues. The germline gives CDR1 SQVTM, CDR2 ANQGSEA. Trimming cost V 7 bases and J 0 bases, with 10 bases left between them. The CDR3 spells CSALDSSGANVLTF. The CDR3 DNA follows: TGCAGCGCCCTGGACAGCTCTGGGGCCAACGTCCTGACTTTC.

Turning to this clone: Other DNA variants within this sample encode the same CDR3. The chain uses TRBV4-2 and TRBJ1-3; 7 bases line up with TRBD1. In germline, CDR1 is LGHNA, CDR2 YNFKEQ. The trim removed 0 bases at V and 4 bases at J, leaving 3 bases unmatched. The CDR3 covers 15 residues. As DNA, the CDR3 is TGTGCCAGCAGCCAAGAAGACAGGGCGGGAAACACCATATATTTT. Residues: CASSQEDRAGNTIYF.

The chain couples TRBV5-1 to TRBJ2-7, with D perhaps matching TRBD1 (5 bases). Deletions cut 4 bases from V and 5 bases from J, with 19 bases between. Germline assignment: CDR1 SGHRS and CDR2 YFSETQ. The length of the CDR3 is 15 residues. CDR3 nucleotide sequence: TGCGCCAGCAGCCTTGGGGTCAGGGATGGGAACGAGCAGTACTTC. Protein product: CASSLGVRDGNEQYF.

CDR3 coding DNA: TGCGCCAGCAGGCCGGGGCAGGGTGCCACCGGGGAGCTGTTTTTT. Translated, it gives CASRPGQGATGELFF. The V and J genes are TRBV5-1 and TRBJ2-2, with D perhaps matching TRBD1 or TRBD2 (5 bases each). V dropped 5 bases and J dropped 4 bases, with 15 bases sitting between them. In germline, CDR1 is SGHRS, CDR2 YFSETQ. The CDR3 loop spans 15 amino acids.